These 31 T cell receptor beta chains were all obtained from the same sample, sequenced in a study of cytomegalovirus exposure and HLA in healthy donors. Primers: 60 Vbeta forward and 13 Jbeta reverse. Assay: immunoSEQ multiplex PCR; the TCRdb copy retains only in-frame clones and omits some. The sample consists of about 150,000 clones, 76% of them appearing once. The specimen sequenced was PBMCs. Source of these receptors: a male donor in good health and CMV-seronegative.

This clone was seen only once. V and J are TRBV2 and TRBJ2-5; 9 bases fit TRBD1. The end of the DNA aligns better with TRBJ2-7, so the J call may be wrong. The germline V gene encodes CDR1 SNHLY and CDR2 FYNNEI. The CDR3 is 12 residues long. DNA for the CDR3: TGTGCCAGCGACAGGGGGAGTTACGAGCAGTACTTC. This sequence encodes CASDRGSYEQYF.

The genes are TRBV5-6 and TRBJ2-7, with D possibly being TRBD1 (5 bases). CDR1 and CDR2 (germline): SGHDT, YYEEEE. V was trimmed by 4 bases and J by 3 bases, leaving 20 bases between them. CDR3 size: 16 residues. This CDR3 reads CASSGLLRTPDYEQYF. CDR3 bases: TGTGCCAGCAGCGGCCTGCTGCGGACACCGGACTACGAGCAGTACTTC.

This clone showed up just once. V and J are TRBV7-8 and TRBJ1-2; D might be TRBD1 (5 bases). V was trimmed by 0 bases and J by 6 bases, leaving 8 bases between them. CDR1 is SGHVS, CDR2 FQNEAQ, per germline. CDR3 length: 13 amino acids. The CDR3 protein is CASSLAGANGYTF. The CDR3 DNA follows: TGTGCCAGCAGCTTAGCTGGGGCAAATGGCTACACCTTC.

The chain recombines TRBV9 with TRBJ2-1, with 12 bases lining up with TRBD2. Looked up from germline, CDR1 is SGDLS and CDR2 is YYNGEE. CDR3 size: 16 residues. Trimming took 0 bases from V and 6 from J; bases not matched to a gene: 4. The CDR3 reads CASSVGLAGVFNEQFF. The CDR3 DNA sequence: TGTGCCAGCAGCGTAGGACTAGCGGGAGTATTCAATGAGCAGTTCTTC.

The chain combines TRBV23-1 with TRBJ1-6; D possibly corresponds to TRBD1 (5 bases). TRBV23-1 is given ORF status, its function remaining uncertain. The CDR3 has 16 residues. V was shortened by 4 bases and J by 7 bases, with 17 bases between the two germline ends. In DNA, the CDR3 is TGCGCCAGCAGTCTCCATCGCAGGGCGTTGAATTCACCCCTCCACTTT. Translation gives CASSLHRRALNSPLHF.

The chain carries TRBV28 and TRBJ2-5; 8 nucleotides match TRBD2. The DNA end favors TRBJ2-7, so the J call may be wrong. Germline V gene data show CDR1 as MDHEN and CDR2 as SYDVKM. This CDR3 comprises 16 residues. This CDR3 reads CASSLTSAMRSYEQYF. CDR3 nucleotide sequence: TGTGCCAGCAGTCTGACTAGCGCAATGAGGTCCTACGAGCAGTACTTC.

This clone was seen ten or more times. The V gene is TRBV6-4, the J gene TRBJ2-3; the match to TRBD1 covers 9 bases. Germline loops: CDR1 MRHNA, CDR2 SNTAGT. Germline trimming cut 4 bases from V and 1 base from J; bases unmatched to any gene: 0. The CDR3 has 14 residues. CDR3 nucleotide sequence: TGTGCCAGCAGTGGGACAGGGGGCACAGATACGCAGTATTTT. Amino acid sequence: CASSGTGGTDTQYF.

A few counts support this clone. This chain links TRBV19 with TRBJ1-1; D gene uncertain. Germline V gives CDR1 LNHDA, CDR2 SQIVND (reference sequence). V was pared by 8 bases and J by 3 bases, with 10 bases between. CDR3 length: 12 residues. The CDR3 region is CASVQRDTEAFF. The CDR3 DNA reads TGTGCCAGTGTCCAACGGGACACTGAAGCTTTCTTT.

V usage is TRBV19 and J usage is TRBJ2-2; maybe TRBD2 (5 bases). CDR3 length: 12 residues. Trimming pared 7 bases from V and 7 bases from J, leaving 10 bases between. CDR1 and CDR2 (germline): LNHDA, SQIVND (reference sequence). DNA for the CDR3: TGTGCCAGTAAACTTCGGGGCGGGGAGCTGTTTTTT. The encoded protein is CASKLRGGELFF.

The gene calls are TRBV20-1 and TRBJ1-1; no reliable D call. Per the germline V gene, CDR1 is DFQATT and CDR2 is SNEGSKA (reference sequence). The length of the CDR3 is 8 residues. Trimming removed 5 bases from V and 11 bases from J, with 6 bases in between. This CDR3 is CSAHEAFF. The CDR3 DNA reads TGCAGTGCTCACGAGGCTTTCTTT.

This clone was picked up a small number of times. The rearrangement joins TRBV11-2 to TRBJ2-1; 9 positions agree with TRBD2. Trimming removed 5 bases from V and 7 bases from J; junction bases left unmatched: 9. CDR1 is SGHAT and CDR2 is FQNNGV in the germline V gene. This CDR3 has 15 residues. CDR3 sequence: CASSGGSGRLNEQFF. The DNA of the CDR3 is TGTGCCAGCAGCGGAGGCAGCGGGAGGCTTAATGAGCAGTTCTTC. The variable domain in full, completed from reference TRBV11-2 and TRBJ2-1, reads EAGVAQSPRYKIIEKRQSVAFWCNPISGHATLYWYQQILGQGPKLLIQFQNNGVVDDSQLPKDRFSAERLKGVDSTLKIQPAKLEDSAVYLCASSGGSGRLNEQFFGPGTRLTVL.

As DNA, the CDR3 is TGTGCCATCAGTGAGTCGAGACAGGGGGCAAGTGAAAAACTGTTTTTT. This gives the protein CAISESRQGASEKLFF. The chain carries TRBV10-3 and TRBJ1-4; 10 positions agree with TRBD1. CDR1 ENHRY and CDR2 SYGVKD come from the germline V gene. V lost 0 bases to trimming and J lost 7 bases; unmatched junction nucleotides: 5. This CDR3 has 16 amino acids.

The table lists this clone with a few counts. The chain carries TRBV5-4 and TRBJ1-2, with 7 bases identical to TRBD1. Germline V gene sequence: CDR1 SGHNT, CDR2 YYREEE (reference sequence). The CDR3 loop spans 14 amino acids. Trimming took 4 bases from V and 2 from J; bases not matched to a gene: 5. The CDR3 DNA follows: TGTGCCAGCAGCGCCCCGACAGGGAACTATGGCTACACCTTC. Translation gives CASSAPTGNYGYTF.

This clone occurred a few times. The chain joins TRBV13 to TRBJ2-1; D possibly corresponds to TRBD2 (7 bases). Trimming shortened V by 5 bases and J by 6 bases, and 14 bases separated the two germline ends. Germline V gene sequence: CDR1 PRHDT, CDR2 FYEKMQ (reference sequence). There are 14 residues in the CDR3. As DNA, the CDR3 is TGTGCCAGCAGCCCCCCCGCGGGGGCCAATGAGCAGTTCTTC. Encoded protein: CASSPPAGANEQFF.

The CDR3 region is CASSANRLSGHLREKLFF. The CDR3 DNA sequence: TGTGCCAGCAGTGCTAACCGCCTCTCGGGACACTTAAGGGAAAAACTGTTTTTT. The genes are TRBV2 and TRBJ1-4, with D perhaps matching TRBD1 (6 bases). The CDR3 spans 18 residues. V was pared by 4 bases and J by 8 bases, with 26 bases between. Germline-derived CDR1 and CDR2 are SNHLY and FYNNEI.

The rearrangement links TRBV25-1 to TRBJ1-1; D is ambiguous. V was trimmed by 3 bases and J by 0 bases, leaving 5 bases between them. This CDR3 has 13 amino acids. The germline V gene has CDR1 MGHDK and CDR2 SYGVNS. CDR3: CASSEEVNTEAFF. CDR3 nucleotide sequence: TGTGCCAGCAGTGAGGAGGTGAACACTGAAGCTTTCTTT.

V gene TRBV12-5 combines with J gene TRBJ2-1; tentative D call: TRBD2 (6 bases). This CDR3 region has 14 residues. Deletions cut 6 bases from V and 3 bases from J, with 12 bases between. Germline CDR1 reads LGHNT; CDR2 reads FRNRAP. The CDR3 spells CASGPAGSYNEQFF. Here the CDR3 DNA reads TGTGCTAGTGGCCCCGCCGGGAGCTACAATGAGCAGTTCTTC.

This rearrangement joins TRBV21-1 to TRBJ2-2; the table's TRBD2 call for D was not verified on the DNA. TRBV21-1 is an annotated pseudogene. The CDR3 has 20 amino acids. The CDR3 coding sequence is TGTGCCAGCAGCCCGCGACTTAGGCGGGGAGCGGGGGATAACACCGGGGAGCTGTTTTTT. Encoded protein: CASSPRLRRGAGDNTGELFF.

This chain uses TRBV19 with TRBJ2-1, with 9 nucleotides matching TRBD2. Germline-derived CDR1 and CDR2 are LNHDA and SQIVND (reference sequence). V was pared by 5 bases and J by 0 bases, with 2 bases of the junction left unmatched. The CDR3 extends over 15 amino acids. The CDR3 DNA reads as TGTGCCAGTAGTTATAGCGGGAGCTCCTACAATGAGCAGTTCTTC. This sequence encodes CASSYSGSSYNEQFF.

The genes are TRBV18 and TRBJ1-5; no definite D call. The CDR3 consists of 14 residues. Germline values: CDR1 KGHSH, CDR2 LQKENI. Trimming shortened V by 8 bases and J by 1 base, and 12 bases separated the two germline ends. The CDR3 protein is CASGGSESNQPQHF. The CDR3 coding sequence is TGTGCCAGCGGAGGGTCAGAGAGCAATCAGCCCCAGCATTTT.

As regards this clone: One end of the junction fails to match germline, which may point to a read error. This chain connects TRBV7-9 to TRBJ1-4, with D possibly being TRBD1 (5 bases). Germline V gene sequence: CDR1 SEHNR, CDR2 FQNEAQ (reference sequence). There are 15 residues in the CDR3. CDR3 in amino acids: CSSSTSGGLTEKLFF. For the CDR3, the DNA is TGTTCCAGCAGCACCTCCGGGGGACTCACTGAAAAACTGTTTTTT. Drawing the rest from reference TRBV7-9 and TRBJ1-4, the complete variable domain is DTGVSQNPRHKITKRGQNVTFRCDPISEHNRLYWYRQTLGQGPEFLTYFQNEAQLEKSRLLSDRFSAERPKGSFSTLEIQRTEQGDSAMYLCSSSTSGGLTEKLFFGSGTQLSVL.

This clone was recorded a few times. The chain couples TRBV7-6 to TRBJ1-5, with D possibly TRBD1 on 5 matching bases. The CDR3 covers 14 residues. The V gene lost 4 bases and the J gene lost 3 bases, with 10 bases spanning the gap. The germline V gene has CDR1 SGHVS and CDR2 FNYEAQ. CDR3 sequence reads: CASSSDSTNQPQHF. The CDR3 DNA follows: TGTGCCAGCAGCTCAGACAGCACCAATCAGCCCCAGCATTTT.

The CDR3 is CASSLKGLQGETQYF. CDR3 in DNA: TGTGCCAGCAGCTTAAAGGGACTCCAGGGAGAGACCCAGTACTTC. The chain uses TRBV13 and TRBJ2-5, with TRBD2 as a possible D gene (6 bases). The germline CDR1 and CDR2 sequences are PRHDT and FYEKMQ (reference sequence). This CDR3 region has 15 residues. The V end lost 2 bases, the J end lost 4 bases, and 14 bases lay between the germline ends.

This clone was seen just once. The CDR3 region has the DNA TGTGCCAGCTCGTCTAGCGGGACCCCGAGCTCCTACGAGCAGTACTTC. Protein product: CASSSSGTPSSYEQYF. V is TRBV27 and J is TRBJ2-7, with TRBD2 matching over 9 bases. CDR1 is MNHEY, CDR2 SMNVEV, per germline (reference sequence). The J segment lost 0 bases and the V segment lost 8 bases, leaving 11 bases of the junction unmatched. The CDR3 runs to 16 residues.

J is TRBJ2-5 and V is TRBV28, with D perhaps matching TRBD2 (5 bases). The CDR3 loop spans 13 amino acids. Germline assignment: CDR1 MDHEN and CDR2 SYDVKM. V was cut by 6 bases and J by 0 bases, with 8 bases left in between. The CDR3 protein is CASRTGYQETQYF. Written as DNA, the CDR3 is TGTGCCAGCAGGACGGGGTACCAAGAGACCCAGTACTTC.

CDR3 coding DNA: TGCGCCAGCAGCCAAGAACTACCGATTGCTAGCACAGATACGCAGTATTTT. Its protein product is CASSQELPIASTDTQYF. This chain joins TRBV4-3 and TRBJ2-3, with D unclear. CDR1 and CDR2 from the germline V gene are LGHNA and YSLEER. This CDR3 has 17 residues. V gave up 0 bases and J gave up 0 bases, with 13 bases separating them.

The chain has TRBV4-3 and TRBJ2-5; TRBD2 might be the D (6 bases). This CDR3 has 13 residues. In germline, CDR1 is LGHNA, CDR2 YSLEER. The V and J ends lost 0 bases and 11 bases respectively, with 13 bases between them. The CDR3 bases are TGCGCCAGCAGCCAAGACGGGCCGGAGGGGCAGTACTTC. Its protein product is CASSQDGPEGQYF.

V gene TRBV2 combines with J gene TRBJ2-3; D might be TRBD2 (6 bases). V lost 5 bases, J lost 2 bases, and 14 bases lay in between. Germline V CDR1 and CDR2: SNHLY, FYNNEI. This CDR3 contains 15 residues. The CDR3 coding sequence is TGTGCCAGCAGTTGGGACTCGCCACCCACAGATACGCAGTATTTT. Its translation: CASSWDSPPTDTQYF.

This rearrangement joins TRBV11-2 to TRBJ2-7; TRBD1 matches 7 bases. Germline trimming cut 5 bases from V and 6 bases from J; bases unmatched to any gene: 13. CDR3 length: 15 residues. The germline V gene encodes CDR1 SGHAT and CDR2 FQNNGV. CDR3 in amino acids: CASSPPGQRRVEQYF. The CDR3 DNA follows: TGTGCCAGCAGCCCCCCGGGACAGCGGAGAGTCGAGCAGTACTTC.

This clone was seen only a few times. The chain links TRBV5-4 to TRBJ2-5; the match to TRBD1 covers 7 bases. V shed 4 bases and J 2 bases; nucleotides not matched to a gene: 8. The CDR3 extends over 15 amino acids. Germline lookup yields CDR1 SGHNT and CDR2 YYREEE (reference sequence). The CDR3 nucleotides are TGTGCCAGCAGCCCCTCCGGGACAGCGCAAGAGACCCAGTACTTC. As protein: CASSPSGTAQETQYF.

The chain combines TRBV7-9 with TRBJ1-1; 9 bases are a match to TRBD1. With V trimmed by 5 bases and J by 6 bases, 10 bases remained unmatched. The CDR3 is made up of 15 amino acids. The germline CDR1 and CDR2 sequences are SEHNR and FQNEAQ (reference sequence). The CDR3 protein is CASSESYRGLSEAFF. For the CDR3, the DNA is TGTGCCAGCAGCGAATCCTACAGGGGGCTGTCTGAAGCTTTCTTT.